This T cell receptor (beta chain) was profiled in a study of regulatory T cells in long-lasting Graves disease. Overall study context: Over 5 years on antithyroid drugs plus positive TSH receptor antibodies marked Graves' disease as persistent. Study results and limitations: A reduction in accuracy may have resulted from the small sample size.

To make TCR beta libraries, researchers used iRepertoire HTBI primers and Arm-PCR of CDR3 regions. MiXCR, applied by TCRdb to the multiplex PCR reads, yields one record per CDR3 protein. The data hold about 430,000 distinct CDR3 sequences, with 21% observed a single time. Germline V gene data show CDR1 as MNHEY and CDR2 as SVGAGI. The CDR3 has 17 residues. A note on this clonotype: Antigen: not known. One junction end does not reproduce the germline sequence, and a read error may be involved.

Described time point: persistent/refractory GD, antithyroid drugs over 5 years with positive TRAb. Making the TCR library involved RNA that had been extracted from PBMCs. From each patient, around 9 milliliters of peripheral blood was drawn and collected into an EDTA anticoagulant tube. The receptor comes from a female donor with Graves disease. The J gene is TRBJ2-2, the V gene TRBV6-5, with a tentative D call TRBD2 (6 bases). Sequenced material: peripheral blood mononuclear cells (PBMCs), taken when the disease was refractory, from a patient treated with antithyroid drugs. CDR3 bases: TGTGCCGGCAGTTACGGCCGAGGGGCGGGAAACACCGGGGAGCTGTTTTTT. Translated, it gives CAGSYGRGAGNTGELFF.